These T cell receptor beta chains were read from a single sample in a study of Ad26.COV2.S vaccination and SARS-CoV-2 variants. Only in-frame clones appear in the TCRdb table, and some are missing; sequencing was by immunoSEQ multiplex PCR. The sample lists 410,000 or so clones, over 80% occurring once. This sample comprised peripheral blood, obtained in a trial of Ad26.COV2.S vaccine versus placebo. All receptors derive from a person aged 18 to 59 who received the Ad26.COV2.S COVID-19 vaccine or a placebo. Each CDR3 is given with its conserved first and last residue. The order of the fields is clone size, J gene, V gene, D gene, CDR3 DNA, CDR3 protein. A D gene is named only where the DNA matches it firmly. Rows give clone size only sometimes, using once, few, many, or a class for an expanded clone.

few TRBJ2-1 TRBV5-1 NA TGCGCCAGCAGCTTGCATGGGTTGACCTACAATGAGCAGTTCTTC CASSLHGLTYNEQFF
NA TRBJ2-5 TRBV2 TRBD2 TGTGCCAGCAGGGCGCGGGAGACACAAGAGACCCAGTACTTC CASRARETQETQYF
NA TRBJ2-7 TRBV7-8 TRBD1 TGTGCCAGCAGCCGTAGGGACAGGGGGCGCGAGTTCGGCTCCTACGAGCAGTACTTC CASSRRDRGREFGSYEQYF
NA TRBJ1-3 TRBV19 NA TGTGCCAGTACCGCCCTCGGTGGCTCTGGAAACACCATATATTTT CASTALGGSGNTIYF
NA TRBJ2-3 TRBV11-2 TRBD2 TGTGCCAGCAGCCGGAGGGTTGCGGGGGGGCCCACAGATACGCAGTATTTT CASSRRVAGGPTDTQYF
NA TRBJ2-1 TRBV9 TRBD1 TGTGCCAGCAGCGCCGGAGACAGGGTATTTAACAATGAGCAGTTCTTC CASSAGDRVFNNEQFF
NA TRBJ2-7 TRBV6-6 NA TGTGCCAGCACCCGGGACGGTAGCTCCTACGAGCAGTACTTC CASTRDGSSYEQYF
NA TRBJ2-7 TRBV5-4 TRBD2 TGTGCCAGCAGCAGCGGGGGGCCGATTTACGAGCAGTACTTC CASSSGGPIYEQYF
NA TRBJ1-3 TRBV6-5 NA TGTGCCAGCACCCGAGGCGGGGATACTGGAAACACCATATATTTT CASTRGGDTGNTIYF
NA TRBJ2-7 TRBV28 NA TGTGCCAGCAGGTTGGCCGGGCTCGAGCAGTACTTC CASRLAGLEQYF
NA TRBJ1-4 TRBV19 NA TGTGCCAGTAGTATCGGTGCAACTAATGAAAAACTGTTTTTT CASSIGATNEKLFF
NA TRBJ1-2 TRBV6-5 NA TGTGCCAGCAGCCCCGGAGGGGTCGAGTATGGCTACACCTTC CASSPGGVEYGYTF
NA TRBJ1-1 TRBV6-5 NA TGTGCCAGCAGTTACGGGGGCCCGAACACTGAAGCTTTCTTT CASSYGGPNTEAFF
few TRBJ1-2 TRBV28 NA TGTGCCAGCAGTTTTGCGGGGTCTAACTATGGCTACACCTTC CASSFAGSNYGYTF
NA TRBJ2-3 TRBV7-2 TRBD2 TGTGCCAGCAGCTCAACTAGCGGCGGGGATACGCAGTATTTT CASSSTSGGDTQYF
once TRBJ1-2 TRBV30 NA TGTGCCTGGAGTGAGGTGGGGGGTACTAGCGGCTACACCTTC CAWSEVGGTSGYTF
NA TRBJ2-7 TRBV16 TRBD2 TGTGCCAGCAGCCAATATTTCTTTCTAGCGGGGTCCTACGAGCAGTACTTC CASSQYFFLAGSYEQYF
NA TRBJ1-5 TRBV28 NA TGTGCCAGCAGTTTATGGGGGTTGGGTCAGCCCCAGCATTTT CASSLWGLGQPQHF
NA TRBJ1-3 TRBV9 NA TGTGCCAGCAGCGTAGGGCAATCTGGCTCTGGAAACACCATATATTTT CASSVGQSGSGNTIYF
NA TRBJ1-1 TRBV5-1 NA TGCGCCAGCAGCTTGGTCGGGTCGGGCACTGAAGCTTTCTTT CASSLVGSGTEAFF
NA TRBJ2-1 TRBV6-2/TRBV6-3 NA TGTGCCAGCAGTTACGGCTCGGGGCCCATATACGATGAGCAGTTCTTC CASSYGSGPIYDEQFF
once TRBJ2-5 TRBV12-5 NA TGTGCTAGTGGTTACCTACCCATAGCGTTGGGGCAAGAGACCCAGTACTTC CASGYLPIALGQETQYF
once TRBJ2-7 TRBV27 NA TGTGCCAGCAGTTTAGTTTGGCAGGGCTCTCCCTACGAGCAGTACTTC CASSLVWQGSPYEQYF
NA TRBJ2-3 TRBV13 NA TGTGCCAGCAGCTTAGGAACAGATACGCAGTATTTT CASSLGTDTQYF
once TRBJ1-1 TRBV6-6 TRBD1 TGTGCCAGCAGAGATCAGGGGGTTTGGACTGAAGCTTTCTTT CASRDQGVWTEAFF
NA TRBJ1-1 TRBV19 NA TGTGCCAGTAGAATATCAGTCAGTGAGAACACTGAAGCTTTCTTT CASRISVSENTEAFF
NA TRBJ1-1 TRBV5-4 NA TGTGCCAGCAGCCCCCGGGGGGGTAGTACTGAAGCTTTCTTT CASSPRGGSTEAFF
NA TRBJ1-5 TRBV7-9 NA TGTGCCAGCAGCTTTGATGGAAGCAATCAGCCCCAGCATTTT CASSFDGSNQPQHF
NA TRBJ1-1 TRBV11-3 TRBD1 TGTGCCAGCAGTACAGGGGGCACTGAAGCTTTCTTT CASSTGGTEAFF
NA TRBJ2-1 TRBV13 TRBD2 TGTGCCAGCAGCCCGGGGACTAGCGGGGGCCCAGGGGCCTACAATGAGCAGTTCTTC CASSPGTSGGPGAYNEQFF
NA TRBJ1-2 TRBV7-9 NA TGTGCCAGCAGCTTAGTTGTTAGGACGGACTATGGCTACACCTTC CASSLVVRTDYGYTF